Here is one T cell receptor beta chain with its context. Its antigen remains unidentified. Unmatched junction bases numbered 9, after V lost 0 bases and J lost 1 base. Germline CDR1 is SGHRS and CDR2 is YFSETQ. There are 17 residues in the CDR3. These data come from a study of identical twins. Study-level findings and limits: Sequences that were out-of-frame, alpha and twin-shared displayed an excess of low generation probability.

TCRdb recomputed calls from the 5' RACE reads with MiXCR, one row per CDR3 protein. The data contain 400,000 to 650,000 distinct CDR3 sequences, about 20% of them singletons. These same records also appear under a second study, on T cells expressing NK-cell markers. That work states: Seven sequenced donors out of eight were HCMV-seropositive, one seronegative.

The sequenced sample consisted of CD4+ T cells sorted from blood. The source is a woman younger than 30 in good health. The chain employs TRBV5-1 and TRBJ2-5; 7 bases align to TRBD2. The CDR3 DNA sequence: TGCGCCAGCAGCTTGGCGGGGGGTGGAAGCTTCCAAGAGACCCAGTACTTC. Translating it yields CASSLAGGGSFQETQYF.